The sequence of this T cell receptor beta chain was determined in a study of blood T cell repertoires in COVID-19. The CDR3 is 13 residues long. Trimming left V 0 bases short and J 8 bases short, with 11 bases between. Germline V gene data show CDR1 as SGDLS and CDR2 as YYNGEE. Sequenced by immunoSEQ multiplex PCR; TCRdb stores in-frame clones only, minus some. The sample includes 140,000 or so clones, 84% of them seen just once. This sequence was found in a man between 60 and 75 years old with active or convalescent COVID-19. Sequencing was performed on peripheral blood. The chain couples TRBV9 to TRBJ1-2, with D possibly TRBD1 on 5 matching bases. The CDR3 protein is CASSVVAGLGYTF. The CDR3 DNA sequence: TGTGCCAGCAGCGTAGTTGCAGGGCTCGGCTACACCTTC.